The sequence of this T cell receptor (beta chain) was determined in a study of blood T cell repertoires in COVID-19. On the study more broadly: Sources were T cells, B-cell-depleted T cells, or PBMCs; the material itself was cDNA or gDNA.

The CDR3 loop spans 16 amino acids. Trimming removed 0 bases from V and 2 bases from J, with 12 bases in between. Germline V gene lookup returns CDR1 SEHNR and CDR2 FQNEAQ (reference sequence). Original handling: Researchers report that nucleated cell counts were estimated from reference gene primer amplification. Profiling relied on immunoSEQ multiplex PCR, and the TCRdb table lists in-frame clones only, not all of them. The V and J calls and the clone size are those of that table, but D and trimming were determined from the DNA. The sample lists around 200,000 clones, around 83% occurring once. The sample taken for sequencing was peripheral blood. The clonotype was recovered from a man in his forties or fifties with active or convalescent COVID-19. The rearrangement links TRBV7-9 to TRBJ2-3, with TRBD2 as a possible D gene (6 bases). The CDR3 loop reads CASSLAPGLYTDTQYF. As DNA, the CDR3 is TGTGCCAGCAGCTTAGCCCCGGGACTGTACACAGATACGCAGTATTTT.